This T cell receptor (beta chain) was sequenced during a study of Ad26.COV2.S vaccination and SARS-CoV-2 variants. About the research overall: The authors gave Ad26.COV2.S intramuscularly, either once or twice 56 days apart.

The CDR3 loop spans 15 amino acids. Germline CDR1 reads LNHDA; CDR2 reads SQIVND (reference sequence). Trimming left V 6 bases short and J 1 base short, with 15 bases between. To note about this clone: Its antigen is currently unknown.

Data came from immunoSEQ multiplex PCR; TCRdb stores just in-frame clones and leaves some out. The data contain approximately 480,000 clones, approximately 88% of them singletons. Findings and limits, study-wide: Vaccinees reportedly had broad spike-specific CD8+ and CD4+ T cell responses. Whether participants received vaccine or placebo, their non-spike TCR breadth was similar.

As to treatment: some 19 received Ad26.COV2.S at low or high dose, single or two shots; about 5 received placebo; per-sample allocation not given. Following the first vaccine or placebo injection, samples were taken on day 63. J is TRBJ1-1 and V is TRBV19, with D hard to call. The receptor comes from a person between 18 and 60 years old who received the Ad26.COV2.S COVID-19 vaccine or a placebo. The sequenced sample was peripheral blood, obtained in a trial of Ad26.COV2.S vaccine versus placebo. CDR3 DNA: TGTGCCAGTAGGCCTTTGGGATTCGCGAACACTGAAGCTTTCTTT. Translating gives CASRPLGFANTEAFF.